One sample yielded the 30 T cell receptor beta chains listed below, sequenced in a study of shared clonotypes between healthy human individuals. Profiled with immunoSEQ multiplex PCR; TCRdb holds only in-frame clones, not every one. The sample gives 2 million to 2.5 million clones, 90% to 97% of which show up once; around 0.13% is in the top ten. Sequences were obtained from naive CD4+ T cells sorted from blood. Subset specified: CD45RA+ positively selected. Source of these receptors: a man between 18 and 29 years old in good health.

This clone was detected once. The CDR3 reads CASSPNSPRDGYTF. CDR3 sequence (DNA): TGTGCCAGCAGCCCGAACAGCCCTAGGGATGGCTACACCTTC. The chain has TRBV2 and TRBJ1-2; D remains unclear. Germline V gives CDR1 SNHLY, CDR2 FYNNEI. V lost 6 bases, J lost 6 bases, and 17 bases lay in between. The CDR3 length is 14 residues.

The CDR3: CASSSPTDYEQYF. In DNA form, the CDR3 reads TGCGCCAGCAGCTCCCCCACAGACTACGAGCAGTACTTC. V usage is TRBV5-1 and J usage is TRBJ2-7; D uncertain. Germline CDR1 and CDR2: SGHRS and YFSETQ. This CDR3 has 13 amino acids. The V end was cut by 3 bases, the J end by 3 bases, with 10 bases between.

A remark on this clone: Because it lacks the conserved phenylalanine or tryptophan at the end, this CDR3 is likely a read error. The chain links TRBV28 to TRBJ1-2; 7 positions agree with TRBD1. V trimming: 6 bases; J trimming: 4 bases; junction bases outside the gene matches: 5. From germline, CDR1 is MDHEN and CDR2 SYDVKM. The CDR3 contains 13 residues. The CDR3 is CASRPGTVYGYTL. CDR3 DNA: TGTGCCAGCAGGCCAGGGACAGTCTATGGCTACACCCTC.

J is TRBJ2-7 and V is TRBV2; possibly TRBD1 for D (5 bases). The CDR3 length is 15 residues. Germline CDR1 reads SNHLY; CDR2 reads FYNNEI. Between the trimmed V and J ends, which lost 6 bases and 1 base, there was a span of 16 bases. CDR3 sequence: CASRGPRTRSYEQYF. The CDR3 DNA reads TGTGCCAGCAGGGGGCCCCGGACCCGGTCCTACGAGCAGTACTTC.

The chain carries TRBV10-3 and TRBJ2-7; D uncertain. The V end lost 0 bases, the J end lost 0 bases, and 9 bases lay between the germline ends. This CDR3 contains 15 residues. Per the germline V gene, CDR1 is ENHRY and CDR2 is SYGVKD. The CDR3 sequence is CAISESAVPSYEQYF. The CDR3 coding sequence is TGTGCCATCAGTGAGTCTGCAGTCCCCTCCTACGAGCAGTACTTC.

The rearrangement joins TRBV29-1 to TRBJ1-1; D is unclear. Trimming took off 4 bases at V and 1 base at J, with 10 bases between the two ends. The CDR3 consists of 13 residues. CDR1 is SQVTM and CDR2 is ANQGSEA in the germline V gene. The CDR3 DNA sequence: TGCAGCGTTGGAAGACACACGAACACTGAAGCTTTCTTT. It specifies CSVGRHTNTEAFF. Full variable domain (remainder filled in from reference TRBV29-1 and TRBJ1-1): SAVISQKPSRDICQRGTSLTIQCQVDSQVTMMFWYRQQPGQSLTLIATANQGSEATYESGFVIDKFPISRPNLTFSTLTVSNMSPEDSSIYLCSVGRHTNTEAFFGQGTRLTVV.

The chain joins TRBV10-3 to TRBJ2-7, with 13 bases that match TRBD2. V shed 2 bases and J 0 bases; nucleotides not matched to a gene: 1. CDR3 length equals 16 residues. CDR1 ENHRY and CDR2 SYGVKD come from the germline V gene. As DNA, the CDR3 is TGTGCCATCAGTGAGCGGACTAGCGGGAGCTCCTACGAGCAGTACTTC. As protein: CAISERTSGSSYEQYF.

With regard to this clone: The sample contains more than one DNA sequence encoding this CDR3. The chain employs TRBV28 and TRBJ1-2; D uncertain. Trimming removed 5 bases at V and 0 bases at J, with 4 bases between. Germline CDR1 and CDR2: MDHEN and SYDVKM. The length of the CDR3 is 12 residues. The CDR3 loop is CASSRPNYGYTF. CDR3 sequence (DNA): TGTGCCAGCAGTCGTCCTAACTATGGCTACACCTTC.

The rearrangement uses TRBV7-8 and TRBJ2-3; 10 bases match TRBD2. J gave up 3 bases and V 5 bases, and 5 bases lay outside the gene matches. Germline V lookup: CDR1 SGHVS, CDR2 FQNEAQ. The CDR3 runs to 15 residues. This CDR3 reads CASSPQAGGTDTQYF. In nucleotides, the CDR3 is TGTGCCAGCAGCCCCCAAGCGGGAGGGACAGATACGCAGTATTTT.

V and J are TRBV11-2 and TRBJ2-4; 10 bases map to TRBD2. Germline V gene data show CDR1 as SGHAT and CDR2 as FQNNGV. The CDR3 has 15 residues. Losses at the gene ends were 6 bases for V and 9 bases for J; bases not matched to a gene: 11. The CDR3 is CASSPQLAGSGIQYF. The CDR3 nucleotides read TGTGCCAGCAGTCCTCAACTAGCGGGATCTGGCATTCAGTACTTC.

The chain links TRBV7-2 to TRBJ2-3; D ambiguous. The ends were cut back, 6 bases at V and 2 bases at J, with 18 bases in the middle. Germline assignment: CDR1 SGHTA and CDR2 FQGNSA. The CDR3 totals 16 residues. CDR3 bases: TGTGCCAGCAGTTCTCAACCCCTGACCGCCACAGATACGCAGTATTTT. Protein: CASSSQPLTATDTQYF.

The chain is built from TRBV4-1 and TRBJ2-7; the match to TRBD1 covers 12 bases. The CDR3 loop spans 14 amino acids. The V segment lost 3 bases and the J segment 7 bases; nucleotides outside the gene matches: 4. Germline V CDR1 and CDR2: MGHRA, YSYEKL. CDR3 sequence: CASSHWDRGLEQYF. CDR3 coding DNA: TGCGCCAGCAGCCATTGGGACAGGGGGCTGGAGCAGTACTTC.

Regarding this clone: This same CDR3 is encoded by further DNA sequences in the sample. The chain is built from TRBV20-1 and TRBJ2-7; D is unclear. The CDR3 extends over 10 amino acids. The V gene's germline CDR1 is DFQATT and CDR2 SNEGSKA (reference sequence). The V gene lost 6 bases and the J gene lost 2 bases, with 5 bases spanning the gap. CDR3 loop: CSAGPYEQYF. Written as DNA, the CDR3 is TGCAGTGCAGGCCCCTACGAGCAGTACTTC.

The chain joins TRBV5-1 to TRBJ2-7; tentatively, D is TRBD2 (6 bases). Trimming pared 2 bases from V and 2 bases from J, leaving 11 bases between. The length of the CDR3 is 14 residues. Germline loops: CDR1 SGHRS, CDR2 YFSETQ. The CDR3 DNA reads TGCGCCAGCAGCTTTGGAGGGAGCACCTACGAGCAGTACTTC. The encoded protein is CASSFGGSTYEQYF. Full variable domain (outside the CDR3, taken from reference TRBV5-1 and TRBJ2-7): KAGVTQTPRYLIKTRGQQVTLSCSPISGHRSVSWYQQTPGQGLQFLFEYFSETQRNKGNFPGRFSGRQFSNSRSEMNVSTLELGDSALYLCASSFGGSTYEQYFGPGTRLTVT.

The rearrangement uses TRBV5-4 and TRBJ2-6; TRBD2 aligns across 12 bases. The length of the CDR3 is 20 residues. The germline V gene has CDR1 SGHNT and CDR2 YYREEE (reference sequence). J lost 0 bases, V lost 3 bases, and 10 bases had no gene match. Here the CDR3 reads CASSSTWGTSGYSGANVLTF. The CDR3 DNA is TGTGCCAGCAGCTCCACTTGGGGGACTAGCGGGTACTCTGGGGCCAACGTCCTGACTTTC.

Of note for this clone: Other DNA sequences of this sample code for an identical CDR3. The V gene is TRBV5-4, the J gene TRBJ1-2, with 11 bases that match TRBD1. The CDR3 extends over 15 amino acids. V was clipped by 0 bases and J by 8 bases; unmatched bases: 6. Germline CDR1 and CDR2: SGHNT and YYREEE (reference sequence). The CDR3 spells CASSLAGQGAGGYTF. CDR3 DNA sequence: TGTGCCAGCAGCTTGGCCGGACAGGGGGCAGGAGGCTACACCTTC. The full variable domain, rest sourced from reference TRBV5-4 and TRBJ1-2, is ETGVTQSPTHLIKTRGQQVTLRCSSQSGHNTVSWYQQALGQGPQFIFQYYREEENGRGNFPPRFSGLQFPNYSSELNVNALELDDSALYLCASSLAGQGAGGYTFGSGTRLTVV.

This clone has a handful of counts. The CDR3: CASRGHSFTEAFF. CDR3 DNA: TGTGCCAGCAGGGGACACAGTTTCACTGAAGCTTTCTTT. This rearrangement joins TRBV2 to TRBJ1-1, with D possibly TRBD1 on 6 matching bases. Per germline, CDR1 SNHLY and CDR2 FYNNEI. The CDR3 is 13 residues long. The ends were cut back, 6 bases at V and 4 bases at J, with 12 bases in the middle.

This chain connects TRBV11-2 to TRBJ1-1; no definite D call. The CDR3 is 16 amino acids. Trimming cost V 1 base and J 3 bases, with 15 bases left between them. Germline CDR1 SGHAT, CDR2 FQNNGV. DNA for the CDR3: TGTGCCAGCAGCTTAGCGGGCAGCCTGGCGTACACTGAAGCTTTCTTT. As protein: CASSLAGSLAYTEAFF. Filled out from reference TRBV11-2 and TRBJ1-1, the complete variable domain reads EAGVAQSPRYKIIEKRQSVAFWCNPISGHATLYWYQQILGQGPKLLIQFQNNGVVDDSQLPKDRFSAERLKGVDSTLKIQPAKLEDSAVYLCASSLAGSLAYTEAFFGQGTRLTVV.

Concerning this clone: Because the CDR3's place on the DNA is in doubt, the DNA is left out and the CDR3 is given as listed by TCRdb. The V gene is TRBV5-1, the J gene TRBJ2-7; TRBD1, as called in the table, went unchecked against the DNA. The CDR3 has 14 residues if both end residues are counted. Germline V gene sequence: CDR1 SGHRS, CDR2 YFSETQ. This CDR3 reads CASSLAQAPYEQYF.

The CDR3, as DNA: TGTGCCAGCAGTTACATTCAGGGGGCGAACAATGAGCAGTTCTTC. Encoded protein: CASSYIQGANNEQFF. The chain is built from TRBV6-5 and TRBJ2-1, with 8 positions matching TRBD1. J was trimmed by 5 bases and V by 2 bases; bases with no gene match: 5. The CDR3 sequence is 15 residues long. Germline values: CDR1 MNHEY, CDR2 SVGAGI.

The CDR3 coding sequence is TGTGCCTGGGCTACAGGGGCCAACGTCCTGACTTTC. This sequence encodes CAWATGANVLTF. The genes are TRBV30 and TRBJ2-6; no definite D call. The CDR3 extends over 12 amino acids. The V end lost 5 bases, the J end lost 4 bases, and 6 bases lay between the germline ends. Germline assignment: CDR1 GTSNPN and CDR2 SVGIG (reference sequence).

This rearrangement joins TRBV18 to TRBJ1-6, with 7 bases that match TRBD1. The CDR3 is 14 residues long. The V and J ends lost 8 bases and 3 bases, in that order; junction bases with no gene match: 4. CDR1 KGHSH and CDR2 LQKENI come from the germline V gene. CDR3 in DNA: TGTGCCAGCCGAGGGGGCGGCTATAATTCACCCCTCCACTTT. Translating gives CASRGGGYNSPLHF.

The chain carries TRBV2 and TRBJ2-7, with 10 bases identical to TRBD1. The ends lost 6 bases at V and 4 bases at J; junction bases unmatched: 6. From germline, CDR1 is SNHLY and CDR2 FYNNEI. The CDR3 length is 14 residues. The DNA for the CDR3 is TGTGCCAGCAGACAGACAGGGGGCTCGTACGAGCAGTACTTC. Translated: CASRQTGGSYEQYF.

This chain joins TRBV5-1 and TRBJ2-5; D is perhaps TRBD1 or TRBD2 (5 bases each). CDR1 and CDR2 from the germline V gene are SGHRS and YFSETQ. Trimming removed 0 bases from V and 0 bases from J, with 15 bases in between. CDR3 length equals 17 residues. The DNA for the CDR3 is TGCGCCAGCAGCTTGGAGGTTTCGTGGGGGTACCAAGAGACCCAGTACTTC. This encodes CASSLEVSWGYQETQYF.

The chain employs TRBV10-2 and TRBJ1-5; no clear D. V was cut by 2 bases and J by 4 bases, with 12 bases left in between. The CDR3 has 15 residues. CDR1 and CDR2 (germline): WSHSY, SAAADI. The CDR3 loop is CASSENWVANQPQHF. The CDR3 bases are TGCGCCAGCAGTGAGAATTGGGTAGCAAATCAGCCCCAGCATTTT.

The V call is TRBV28, the J call TRBJ1-2; no clear D gene. Trimming took off 2 bases at V and 4 bases at J, with 8 bases between the two ends. Germline lookup yields CDR1 MDHEN and CDR2 SYDVKM. CDR3 length: 13 residues. CDR3 nucleotides: TGTGCCAGCAGTTTAGACACCATCTATGGCTACACCTTC. Translating gives CASSLDTIYGYTF.

This chain links TRBV5-4 with TRBJ2-7; 8 nucleotides agree with TRBD1. CDR1 and CDR2 (germline): SGHNT, YYREEE (reference sequence). V dropped 5 bases and J dropped 5; count of bases not matched to a gene: 9. The CDR3 contains 14 residues. The CDR3 loop is CASREGQGGNEQYF. As DNA, the CDR3 is TGTGCCAGCAGGGAAGGACAGGGCGGGAACGAGCAGTACTTC.

The rearrangement uses TRBV7-9 and TRBJ1-6, with TRBD1 identical over 7 bases. The trim removed 5 bases at V and 6 bases at J, leaving 10 bases unmatched. The germline CDR1 and CDR2 sequences are SEHNR and FQNEAQ (reference sequence). This CDR3 spans 16 amino acids. This CDR3 reads CASSPGQPLVNSPLHF. CDR3 in DNA: TGTGCCAGCAGCCCGGGACAGCCGTTGGTTAATTCACCCCTCCACTTT.

The chain links TRBV11-2 to TRBJ2-3; perhaps D is TRBD1 or TRBD2 (5 bases each). Germline lookup yields CDR1 SGHAT and CDR2 FQNNGV. Trimming stripped 4 bases from V and 0 bases from J, with 11 bases between. This CDR3 has 15 residues. CDR3 residues: CASSSIRDSTDTQYF. CDR3 coding DNA: TGTGCCAGCAGCTCGATCCGGGACAGCACAGATACGCAGTATTTT.

The gene calls are TRBV5-4 and TRBJ2-5, with 7 positions matching TRBD1. This CDR3 is built from 17 residues. The V and J ends lost 1 base and 5 bases, in that order; junction bases with no gene match: 14. Germline V gene lookup returns CDR1 SGHNT and CDR2 YYREEE (reference sequence). The CDR3 region is CASSLPPTGKVAETQYF. As DNA, the CDR3 is TGTGCCAGCAGCTTGCCACCGACAGGGAAGGTTGCGGAGACCCAGTACTTC.